This T cell receptor (beta chain) emerged from a study of cytomegalovirus exposure and HLA in healthy donors. Study as a whole: The study's early data release held roughly 91 million unique TCRs from HLA-typed donors.

A remark on this clone: What it binds is unknown.

Primers included in the PCR were 60 Vbeta and 13 Jbeta primers. The protocol was immunoSEQ multiplex PCR, while the TCRdb copy is restricted to in-frame clones and leaves out a portion. This sample yields 65,000 to 90,000 clones, of which 55% to 75% are seen a single time; roughly an eighth belongs to the top ten. Study observations and caveats: The number of N-insertions in an Asian-associated ancestry cluster was reportedly below the roughly 620-donor mean in a later analysis. The authors later linked a missense DCLRE1C variant to TCR beta V- and J-gene trimming. High specificity and sensitivity for cytomegalovirus status were reported for the classifier.

CDR3 length equals 14 residues. V was pared by 5 bases and J by 2 bases, with 4 bases of the junction left unmatched. Germline assignment: CDR1 MNHEY and CDR2 SVGAGI. The chain carries TRBV6-5 and TRBJ1-2, with 8 nucleotides matching TRBD1. The source is a woman in her thirties or forties in good health and CMV-seropositive. The sample taken for sequencing was PBMCs. DNA of the CDR3: TGTGCCAGCAGTACTAGACAGGGGAACTATGGCTACACCTTC. Protein: CASSTRQGNYGYTF.